The clone carrying this T cell receptor (beta chain) was found many times. This specimen belongs to a study of early T cells in non-severe SARS-CoV-2 infection. TCRdb recomputed calls from the 5' RACE reads with MiXCR, one row per CDR3 protein. The table has about 77,000 distinct CDR3 sequences, around 17% seen once. From germline, CDR1 is SQVTM and CDR2 ANQGSEA. The CDR3 is 15 residues long. Trimming removed 6 bases at V and 2 bases at J, with 20 bases between. The chain has TRBV29-1 and TRBJ2-7; D possibly corresponds to TRBD2 (6 bases). Sequencing input: whole blood. The origin of this receptor is an adult who was a healthcare worker with PCR-confirmed SARS-CoV-2 infection or an uninfected control (not recorded which). The CDR3 nucleotides are TGCAGCGTGGGACTCCACGGGATTCCACCCTACGAGCAGTACTTC. Encoded protein: CSVGLHGIPPYEQYF.